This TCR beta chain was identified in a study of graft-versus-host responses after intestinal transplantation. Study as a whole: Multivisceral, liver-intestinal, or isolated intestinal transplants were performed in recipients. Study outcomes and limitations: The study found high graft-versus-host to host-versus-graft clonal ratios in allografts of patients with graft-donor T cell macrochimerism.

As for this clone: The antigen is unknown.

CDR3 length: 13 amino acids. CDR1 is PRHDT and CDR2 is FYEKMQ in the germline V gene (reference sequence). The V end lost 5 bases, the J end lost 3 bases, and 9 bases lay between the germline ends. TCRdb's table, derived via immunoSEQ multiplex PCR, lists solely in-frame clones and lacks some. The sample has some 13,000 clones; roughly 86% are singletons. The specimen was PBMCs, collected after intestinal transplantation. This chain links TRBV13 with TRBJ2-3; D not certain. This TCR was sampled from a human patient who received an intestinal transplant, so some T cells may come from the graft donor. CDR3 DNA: TGTGCCAGCAGCATCAAAGGGACAGATACGCAGTATTTT. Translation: CASSIKGTDTQYF.